This T cell receptor (beta chain) was observed in a study of cytomegalovirus exposure and HLA in healthy donors. General study results and limits: Sequencing depth roughly uniform across donors was assumed in presence/absence analyses. Further analysis was carried out later, and it showed several of the most significant clusters appearing linked to common viral pathogens.

As regards this clone: Its matching antigen is unknown. Relative to the germline gene, one junction end is altered; a read error may explain this.

The CDR3 is 16 residues long. CDR1 and CDR2 from the germline V gene are MNHNS and SASEGT. 13 Jbeta primers and 60 Vbeta primers were used for the PCR. Clones were sequenced by immunoSEQ multiplex PCR, and TCRdb holds only the in-frame ones, with some missing. The sample totals about 34,000 clones. What was sequenced was PBMCs. This receptor was identified in a woman aged 35 to 49 in good health and CMV-seropositive. V is TRBV6-1 and J is TRBJ2-7, with 7 bases aligning to TRBD1. DNA for the CDR3: TGTGCCAGCAATGAACTCGGGACAGCCAAGACCTACGAGCAGTACTTC. Translated, it gives CASNELGTAKTYEQYF.